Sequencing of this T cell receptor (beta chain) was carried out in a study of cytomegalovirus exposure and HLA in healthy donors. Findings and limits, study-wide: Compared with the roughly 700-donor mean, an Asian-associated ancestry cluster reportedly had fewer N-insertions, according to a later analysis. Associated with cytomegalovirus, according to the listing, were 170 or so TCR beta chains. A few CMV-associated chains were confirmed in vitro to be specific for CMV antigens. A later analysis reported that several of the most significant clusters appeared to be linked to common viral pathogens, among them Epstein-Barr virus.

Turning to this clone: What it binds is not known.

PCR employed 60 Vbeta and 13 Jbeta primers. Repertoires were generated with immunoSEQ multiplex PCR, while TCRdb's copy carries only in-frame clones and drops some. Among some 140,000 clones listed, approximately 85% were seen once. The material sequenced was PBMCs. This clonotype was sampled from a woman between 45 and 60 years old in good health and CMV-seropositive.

In DNA, the CDR3 is TGTGCCAGCAGCTTACAGGGGGGAAGCACAGATACGCAGTATTTT. This gives the protein CASSLQGGSTDTQYF. V gene TRBV7-2 combines with J gene TRBJ2-3; D possibly corresponds to TRBD1 (7 bases). The CDR3 sequence is 15 residues long. Trimming took off 2 bases at V and 0 bases at J, with 9 bases between the two ends. The germline gives CDR1 SGHTA, CDR2 FQGNSA.